This T cell receptor (beta chain) is drawn from a study of blood T cell repertoires in COVID-19. Study context: Specimens from acute and convalescent COVID-19 originated in the United States, Italy and Spain. From T cells, B-cell-depleted T cells, or PBMCs came the material, which was cDNA or gDNA.

Germline assignment: CDR1 MNHEY and CDR2 SVGAGI. This CDR3 has 12 residues. With 4 bases removed from V and 8 bases from J, the gap between germline ends came to 6 bases. Per the authors' pipeline: Amplified reference gene primers provided the basis for estimating nucleated cell counts. The protocol was immunoSEQ multiplex PCR, while the TCRdb copy is restricted to in-frame clones and leaves out a portion. V and J calls and clone size come straight from that table; D and trimming were deduced from the DNA. Of roughly 320,000 clones in the sample, around 87% were seen once. The specimen was peripheral blood. V usage is TRBV6-5 and J usage is TRBJ1-6; no firm D call. The clonotype was recovered from a man aged 70-80 years with acute or convalescent COVID-19. Here the CDR3 reads CASSSSDSPLHF. The CDR3 DNA is TGTGCCAGCAGTTCCAGTGATTCACCCCTCCACTTT.